In its sample, the clone carrying this T cell receptor (beta chain) is medium-sized. As the template, RNA transcripts were used to amplify TCR beta CDR3 regions. Scientists carried out first-round RT-PCR using HTBI primers and then a second-round multiplex PCR. TCRdb re-analysed the multiplex PCR reads in MiXCR, keeping a single row per CDR3 protein. Here the sample spans 200,000 to 300,000 distinct CDR3 sequences, 40% to 50% being singletons. The germline gives CDR1 MRHNA, CDR2 SNTAGT. V lost 2 bases to trimming and J lost 4 bases; unmatched junction nucleotides: 0. The CDR3 consists of 14 residues. These data originate in a study of Graves' ophthalmopathy and Graves' hyperthyroidism.

This sequence originates from an adult man with Graves' ophthalmopathy. The chain uses TRBV6-4 and TRBJ1-2; 11 positions match TRBD1. Sequenced: peripheral blood. In DNA, the CDR3 is TGTGCCAGCAGTGACGGGACAGGGGGCTATGGCTACACCTTC. Its translation is CASSDGTGGYGYTF.